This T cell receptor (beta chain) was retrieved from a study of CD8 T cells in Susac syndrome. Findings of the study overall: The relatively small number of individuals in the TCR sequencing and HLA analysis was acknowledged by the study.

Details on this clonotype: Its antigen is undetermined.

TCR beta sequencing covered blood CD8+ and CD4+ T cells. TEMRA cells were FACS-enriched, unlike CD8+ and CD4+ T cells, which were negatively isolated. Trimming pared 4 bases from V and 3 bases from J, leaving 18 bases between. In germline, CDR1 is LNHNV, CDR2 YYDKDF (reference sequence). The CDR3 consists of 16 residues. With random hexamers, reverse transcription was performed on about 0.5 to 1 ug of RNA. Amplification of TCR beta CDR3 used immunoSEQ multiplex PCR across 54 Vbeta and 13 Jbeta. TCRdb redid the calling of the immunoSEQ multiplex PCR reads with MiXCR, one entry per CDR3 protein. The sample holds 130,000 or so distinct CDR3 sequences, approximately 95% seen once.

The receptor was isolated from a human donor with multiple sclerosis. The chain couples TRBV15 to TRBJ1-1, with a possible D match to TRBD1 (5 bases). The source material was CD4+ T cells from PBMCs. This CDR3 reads CATSKTLRDPYTEAFF. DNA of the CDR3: TGTGCCACCAGCAAGACTCTCAGGGACCCTTACACTGAAGCTTTCTTT.